Below are 25 T cell receptor beta chains sequenced from a single sample in a study of shared clonotypes between healthy human individuals. Only in-frame clones appear in the TCRdb table, and some are missing; sequencing was by immunoSEQ multiplex PCR. The profile covers 1.4 million or so clones, with approximately 98.5% appearing a single time and approximately 0.4% taken by the ten largest. Sequenced: naive CD4+ T cells sorted from blood. The subset here: CD45RA+ positively selected. Source of these receptors: a man aged 25 to 40 in good health.

The chain recombines TRBV4-1 with TRBJ1-5; D call uncertain. The germline V and J ends were trimmed by 1 base and 9 bases, with 10 bases remaining between them. This CDR3 is built from 13 residues. Germline V gene data show CDR1 as MGHRA and CDR2 as YSYEKL. Written as DNA, the CDR3 is TGCGCCAGCAGCCAAGGCGAAGGGCGGCCCCAGCATTTT. Translated, it gives CASSQGEGRPQHF.

This clone has only one observation. The same CDR3 can be traced to other DNA sequences in this sample. The chain links TRBV5-1 to TRBJ2-7; D uncertain. Trimming left V 0 bases short and J 4 bases short, with 8 bases between. This CDR3 is 13 amino acids long. Germline CDR1 reads SGHRS; CDR2 reads YFSETQ. CDR3 coding DNA: TGCGCCAGCAGCTTGGCCAGAGGATACGAGCAGTACTTC. This codes for CASSLARGYEQYF.

This chain connects TRBV19 to TRBJ2-1; 7 nucleotides align to TRBD2. Unmatched junction bases numbered 8, after V lost 5 bases and J lost 4 bases. This CDR3 is 15 amino acids long. Looked up from germline, CDR1 is LNHDA and CDR2 is SQIVND (reference sequence). The CDR3 DNA is TGTGCCAGTAGTCAACTAGCGTCAGTATACAATGAGCAGTTCTTC. Encoded protein: CASSQLASVYNEQFF.

As to this clone: At the DNA level, this CDR3 is encoded by other sequences in the same sample as well. The CDR3 spells CASSVGGNEKLFF. The CDR3 DNA reads TGTGCCAGCAGCGTAGGCGGGAATGAAAAACTGTTTTTT. The chain is built from TRBV9 and TRBJ1-4, with D unclear. V dropped 0 bases and J dropped 5 bases, with 5 bases sitting between them. Germline loops: CDR1 SGDLS, CDR2 YYNGEE. The CDR3 is 13 residues long.

J is TRBJ1-4 and V is TRBV5-4, with 7 bases aligning to TRBD1. This CDR3 contains 14 residues. The V gene end was trimmed by 2 bases and the J gene end by 6 bases; junction bases not matched to a gene: 4. CDR1 is SGHNT, CDR2 YYREEE, per germline (reference sequence). The CDR3 DNA follows: TGTGCCAGCAGCTTAGGCAGGGGGGATGAAAAACTGTTTTTT. Its translation is CASSLGRGDEKLFF.

This clone was observed a single time. This chain connects TRBV10-2 to TRBJ2-2; no clear D. This CDR3 comprises 13 residues. Germline V lookup: CDR1 WSHSY, CDR2 SAAADI. Deletions cut 6 bases from V and 1 base from J, with 6 bases between. CDR3 nucleotides: TGCGCCAGCAGGCAGAAGAACACCGGGGAGCTGTTTTTT. Translating gives CASRQKNTGELFF.

The chain recombines TRBV28 with TRBJ2-3; 16 nucleotides align to TRBD2. Germline-derived CDR1 and CDR2 are MDHEN and SYDVKM. V shed 6 bases, J shed 3 bases, and the junction held 6 bases outside the gene matches. The CDR3 totals 17 residues. The CDR3 DNA sequence: TGTGCCAGCAGGAAGGGACTAGCGGGAGGGAGGACAGATACGCAGTATTTT. The encoded protein is CASRKGLAGGRTDTQYF.

The chain is built from TRBV11-2 and TRBJ2-7; no firm D call. The CDR3 consists of 13 residues. From germline, CDR1 is SGHAT and CDR2 FQNNGV. V was cut by 2 bases and J by 3 bases, with 8 bases left in between. DNA for the CDR3: TGTGCCAGCAGCTTACGGACGTACTACGAGCAGTACTTC. This codes for CASSLRTYYEQYF.

The V gene is TRBV19, the J gene TRBJ2-3; D may match TRBD1 or TRBD2 (5 bases each). Germline CDR1 is LNHDA and CDR2 is SQIVND (reference sequence). V lost 5 bases and J lost 6, with 6 bases in between. The CDR3 runs 11 residues. The CDR3 loop is CASSWGDTQYF. CDR3 DNA: TGTGCCAGTAGTTGGGGGGATACGCAGTATTTT.

The gene calls are TRBV5-1 and TRBJ2-6; D is unresolved. Per germline, CDR1 SGHRS and CDR2 YFSETQ. Between the trimmed V and J ends, which lost 0 bases and 4 bases, there was a span of 11 bases. CDR3 size: 16 residues. CDR3 amino acids: CASSLERVIGANVLTF. The CDR3, as DNA: TGCGCCAGCAGCTTGGAACGGGTAATAGGGGCCAACGTCCTGACTTTC.

The chain uses TRBV28 and TRBJ1-5, with 8 bases aligning to TRBD1. Germline trimming cut 8 bases from V and 6 bases from J; bases unmatched to any gene: 9. The CDR3 sequence is 14 residues long. Germline V gene lookup returns CDR1 MDHEN and CDR2 SYDVKM. CDR3 sequence: CASVPGQGFQPQHF. The DNA for the CDR3 is TGTGCCAGCGTCCCCGGACAGGGCTTTCAGCCCCAGCATTTT.

This chain joins TRBV7-9 and TRBJ1-5, with 8 positions matching TRBD1. Germline loops: CDR1 SEHNR, CDR2 FQNEAQ (reference sequence). V dropped 6 bases and J dropped 5; count of bases not matched to a gene: 6. The CDR3 has 14 amino acids. CDR3 sequence reads: CASSLDRVDQPQHF. The CDR3 nucleotides are TGTGCCAGCAGTTTGGACAGGGTCGATCAGCCCCAGCATTTT. Combining the CDR3 with reference TRBV7-9 and TRBJ1-5 gives the whole variable domain DTGVSQNPRHKITKRGQNVTFRCDPISEHNRLYWYRQTLGQGPEFLTYFQNEAQLEKSRLLSDRFSAERPKGSFSTLEIQRTEQGDSAMYLCASSLDRVDQPQHFGDGTRLSIL.

The chain is built from TRBV18 and TRBJ1-1; 9 bases align to TRBD1. There are 15 residues in the CDR3. V dropped 2 bases and J dropped 5; count of bases not matched to a gene: 6. Germline V gene lookup returns CDR1 KGHSH and CDR2 LQKENI. CDR3 DNA sequence: TGTGCCAGCTCACCAAACAGGGGGCGGTGGACTGAAGCTTTCTTT. Its protein product is CASSPNRGRWTEAFF.

The chain is built from TRBV29-1 and TRBJ2-5, with D uncertain. Germline CDR1 and CDR2: SQVTM and ANQGSEA. The ends were cut back, 8 bases at V and 5 bases at J, with 18 bases in the middle. The CDR3 has 13 amino acids. In DNA form, the CDR3 reads TGCAGCCTCATAGTATCAGCGACGGAGACCCAGTACTTC. Its protein product is CSLIVSATETQYF.

As for this clone: Other nucleotide sequences from this sample produce the same CDR3. CDR3 nucleotides: TGCGCCAGCAGCGCAAGACAGGGCCCGAACACTGAAGCTTTCTTT. Translating it yields CASSARQGPNTEAFF. This chain uses TRBV5-1 with TRBJ1-1; the match to TRBD1 covers 7 bases. V lost 4 bases and J lost 1; bases outside the gene matches: 7. The CDR3 spans 15 residues. CDR1 and CDR2 from the germline V gene are SGHRS and YFSETQ.

CDR3 amino acids: CASSPSGTGNYYGYTF. The DNA for the CDR3 is TGTGCCAGCTCCCCCAGCGGGACAGGGAATTACTATGGCTACACCTTC. The V call is TRBV18, the J call TRBJ1-2, with 9 positions matching TRBD1. The V gene's germline CDR1 is KGHSH and CDR2 LQKENI. V shed 6 bases, J shed 3 bases, and the junction held 11 bases outside the gene matches. There are 16 residues in the CDR3.

The chain is built from TRBV7-8 and TRBJ2-5; a weak D match, TRBD1 (5 bases). The CDR3 covers 14 residues. Germline assignment: CDR1 SGHVS and CDR2 FQNEAQ. Trimming removed 3 bases from V and 5 bases from J, with 13 bases in between. CDR3 in amino acids: CASSFPHRQETQYF. The CDR3 DNA sequence: TGTGCCAGCAGCTTTCCACACAGACAGGAGACCCAGTACTTC. Complete variable domain (other parts from reference TRBV7-8 and TRBJ2-5): GAGVSQSPRYKVAKRGQDVALRCDPISGHVSLFWYQQALGQGPEFLTYFQNEAQLDKSGLPSDRFFAERPEGSVSTLKIQRTQQEDSAVYLCASSFPHRQETQYFGPGTRLLVL.

The chain combines TRBV10-3 with TRBJ1-4; TRBD1 matches 7 bases. V was pared by 6 bases and J by 4 bases, with 5 bases of the junction left unmatched. Germline-derived CDR1 and CDR2 are ENHRY and SYGVKD. CDR3 length: 14 amino acids. The CDR3 DNA sequence: TGTGCCATCAGAAACAGGGGTATTAATGAAAAACTGTTTTTT. It yields the protein CAIRNRGINEKLFF.

The chain recombines TRBV5-8 with TRBJ1-5; perhaps TRBD1 as D (5 bases). Trimming left V 8 bases short and J 0 bases short, with 18 bases between. From germline, CDR1 is SGHTS and CDR2 YDEGEE. The CDR3 runs to 16 residues. The CDR3 here is CASSGSGGNSNQPQHF. The CDR3 DNA sequence: TGTGCCAGTAGCGGGAGCGGGGGGAATAGCAATCAGCCCCAGCATTTT.

This chain uses TRBV18 with TRBJ2-1, with 10 bases that match TRBD2. There are 17 residues in the CDR3. The V gene's germline CDR1 is KGHSH and CDR2 LQKENI. With V trimmed by 0 bases and J by 7 bases, 9 bases remained unmatched. For the CDR3, the DNA is TGTGCCAGCTCACCACCCGGGTCTAGCGGGAGAGAAAATGAGCAGTTCTTC. Translation: CASSPPGSSGRENEQFF.

This chain connects TRBV7-2 to TRBJ1-1; TRBD1 aligns across 7 bases. The CDR3 covers 15 residues. Unmatched junction bases numbered 10, after V lost 4 bases and J lost 5 bases. Germline CDR1 and CDR2: SGHTA and FQGNSA. The CDR3 DNA sequence: TGTGCCAGCAGCTACCAGGGGGGTTGGGGGACTGAAGCTTTCTTT. It encodes CASSYQGGWGTEAFF. Complete variable domain (other parts from reference TRBV7-2 and TRBJ1-1): GAGVSQSPSNKVTEKGKDVELRCDPISGHTALYWYRQSLGQGLEFLIYFQGNSAPDKSGLPSDRFSAERTGGSVSTLTIQRTQQEDSAVYLCASSYQGGWGTEAFFGQGTRLTVV.

The J gene is TRBJ2-7, the V gene TRBV5-1; 9 bases line up with TRBD2. Per germline, CDR1 SGHRS and CDR2 YFSETQ. The CDR3 totals 15 residues. J gave up 0 bases and V 3 bases, and 4 bases lay outside the gene matches. The CDR3 reads CASSSGLANSYEQYF. DNA for the CDR3: TGCGCCAGCAGCTCCGGACTAGCGAACTCCTACGAGCAGTACTTC.

V is TRBV18 and J is TRBJ2-7, with D uncertain. The CDR3 is 14 residues long. V dropped 0 bases and J dropped 7 bases, with 13 bases sitting between them. CDR1 is KGHSH and CDR2 is LQKENI in the germline V gene. CDR3 sequence reads: CASSPPSRSLEQYF. The DNA of the CDR3 is TGTGCCAGCTCACCACCGTCACGGTCCCTGGAGCAGTACTTC.

The chain couples TRBV5-1 to TRBJ2-1, with D possibly matching TRBD2 (6 bases). Deletions cut 2 bases from V and 0 bases from J, with 12 bases between. Germline loops: CDR1 SGHRS, CDR2 YFSETQ. The CDR3 has 16 residues. The DNA of the CDR3 is TGCGCCAGCAGCTTCTCTGCGGGGATCTCCTACAATGAGCAGTTCTTC. It encodes CASSFSAGISYNEQFF.

A word on this clone: The junction and the germline gene differ at one end; a read error may be behind it. The sample contains more than one DNA sequence encoding this CDR3. The V call is TRBV7-9, the J call TRBJ1-1, with a tentative D call TRBD1 (6 bases). Germline V gene lookup returns CDR1 SEHNR and CDR2 FQNEAQ (reference sequence). The CDR3 has 13 amino acids. The CDR3, as DNA: TGTGCCAGCAGTCTAACAGGGAACACTGAGGCTTTCTTT. This translates into CASSLTGNTEAFF.